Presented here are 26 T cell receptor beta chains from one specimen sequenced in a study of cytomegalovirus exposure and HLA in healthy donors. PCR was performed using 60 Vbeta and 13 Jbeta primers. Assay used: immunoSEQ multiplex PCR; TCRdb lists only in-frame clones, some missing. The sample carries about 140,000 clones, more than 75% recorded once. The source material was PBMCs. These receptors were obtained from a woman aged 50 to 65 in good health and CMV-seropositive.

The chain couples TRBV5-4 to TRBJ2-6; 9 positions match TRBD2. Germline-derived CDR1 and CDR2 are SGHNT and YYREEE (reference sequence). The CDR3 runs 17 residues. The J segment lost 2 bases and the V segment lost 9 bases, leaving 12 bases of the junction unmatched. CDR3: CATAPRGRETGANVLTF. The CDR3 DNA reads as TGTGCCACCGCCCCTCGCGGGAGGGAAACTGGGGCCAACGTCCTGACTTTC.

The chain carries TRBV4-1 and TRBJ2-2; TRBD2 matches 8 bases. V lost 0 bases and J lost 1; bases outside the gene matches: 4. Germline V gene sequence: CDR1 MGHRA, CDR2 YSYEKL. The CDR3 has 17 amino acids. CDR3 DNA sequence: TGCGCCAGCAGCCAAGAAGGAGCGGGAGTGAACACCGGGGAGCTGTTTTTT. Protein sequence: CASSQEGAGVNTGELFF.

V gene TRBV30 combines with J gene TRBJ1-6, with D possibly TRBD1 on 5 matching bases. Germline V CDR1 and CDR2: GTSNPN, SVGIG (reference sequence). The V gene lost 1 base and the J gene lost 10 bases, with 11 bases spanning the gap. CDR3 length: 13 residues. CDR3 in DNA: TGTGCCTGGAGTGGGGGAGGGGACTCACCCCTCCACTTT. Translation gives CAWSGGGDSPLHF.

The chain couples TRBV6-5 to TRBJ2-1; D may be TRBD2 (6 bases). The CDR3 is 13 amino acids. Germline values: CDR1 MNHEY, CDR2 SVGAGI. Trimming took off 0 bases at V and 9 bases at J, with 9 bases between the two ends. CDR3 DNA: TGTGCCAGCAGTTACTCGAGGAGGGGTGAGCAGTTCTTC. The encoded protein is CASSYSRRGEQFF.

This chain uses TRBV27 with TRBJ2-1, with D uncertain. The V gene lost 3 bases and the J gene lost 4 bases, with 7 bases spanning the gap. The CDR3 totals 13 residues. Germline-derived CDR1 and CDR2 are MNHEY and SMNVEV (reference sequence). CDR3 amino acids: CASSFLSYNEQFF. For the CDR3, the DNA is TGTGCCAGCAGTTTCTTGTCGTACAATGAGCAGTTCTTC.

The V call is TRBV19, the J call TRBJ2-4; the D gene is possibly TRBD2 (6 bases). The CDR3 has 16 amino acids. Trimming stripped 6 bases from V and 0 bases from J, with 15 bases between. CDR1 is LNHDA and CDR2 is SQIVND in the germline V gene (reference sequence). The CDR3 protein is CASSRWQGLAKNIQYF. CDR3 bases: TGTGCCAGTAGCCGATGGCAGGGACTAGCCAAAAACATTCAGTACTTC.

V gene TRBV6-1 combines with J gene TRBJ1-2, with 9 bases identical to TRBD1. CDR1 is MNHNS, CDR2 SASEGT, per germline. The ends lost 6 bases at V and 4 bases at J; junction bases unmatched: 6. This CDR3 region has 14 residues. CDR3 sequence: CASRPGTGSYGYTF. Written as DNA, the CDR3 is TGTGCCAGCAGGCCCGGGACAGGGTCCTATGGCTACACCTTC.

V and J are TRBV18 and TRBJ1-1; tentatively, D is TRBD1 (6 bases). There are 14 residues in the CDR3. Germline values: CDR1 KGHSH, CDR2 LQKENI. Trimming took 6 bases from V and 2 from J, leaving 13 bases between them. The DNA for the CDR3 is TGTGCCAGCTCCTCTTTCAGGGGAAACACTGAAGCTTTCTTT. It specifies CASSSFRGNTEAFF.

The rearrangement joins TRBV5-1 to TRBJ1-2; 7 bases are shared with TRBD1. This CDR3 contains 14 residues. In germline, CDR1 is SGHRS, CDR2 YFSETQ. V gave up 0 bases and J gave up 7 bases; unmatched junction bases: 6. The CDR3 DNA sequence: TGCGCCAGCAGCTTGGAACAGGGGTCTGGTGGCTACACCTTC. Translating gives CASSLEQGSGGYTF.

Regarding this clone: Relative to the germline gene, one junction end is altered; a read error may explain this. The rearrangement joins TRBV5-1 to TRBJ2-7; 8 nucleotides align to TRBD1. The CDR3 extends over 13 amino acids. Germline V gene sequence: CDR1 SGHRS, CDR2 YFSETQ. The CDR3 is CASRLAGGSEQYF. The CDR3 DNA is TGCGCCAGCAGATTGGCAGGGGGCAGCGAGCAGTACTTC.

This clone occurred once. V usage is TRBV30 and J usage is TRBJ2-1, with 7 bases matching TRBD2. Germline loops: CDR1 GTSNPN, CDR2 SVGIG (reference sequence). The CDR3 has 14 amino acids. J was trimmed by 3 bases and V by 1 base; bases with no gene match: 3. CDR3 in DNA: TGTGCCTGGAGTGGCCCTAGCGGCTACAATGAGCAGTTCTTC. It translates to CAWSGPSGYNEQFF.

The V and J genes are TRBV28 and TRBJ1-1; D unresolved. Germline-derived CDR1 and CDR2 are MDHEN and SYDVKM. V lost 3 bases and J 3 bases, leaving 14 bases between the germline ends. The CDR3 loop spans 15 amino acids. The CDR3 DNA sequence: TGTGCCAGCAGTTTGGCTAGGGAGGGAGACACTGAAGCTTTCTTT. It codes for CASSLAREGDTEAFF.

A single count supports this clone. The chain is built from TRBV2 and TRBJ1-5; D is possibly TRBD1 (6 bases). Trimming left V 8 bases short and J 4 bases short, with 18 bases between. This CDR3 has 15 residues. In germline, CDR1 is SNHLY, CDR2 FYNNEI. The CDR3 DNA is TGTGCCAGCCGAGGGGGGGCAGGGGCAAATCAGCCCCAGCATTTT. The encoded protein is CASRGGAGANQPQHF.

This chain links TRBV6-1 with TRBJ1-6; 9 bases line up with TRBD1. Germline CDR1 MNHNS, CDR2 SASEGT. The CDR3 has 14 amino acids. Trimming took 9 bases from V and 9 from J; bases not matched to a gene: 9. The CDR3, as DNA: TGTGCCAGTTCTCCGGGACAGGGTATTTCACCCCTCCACTTT. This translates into CASSPGQGISPLHF.

The CDR3 nucleotides are TGTGCCAGCAGCCAACTGGGACTAGCGGCCTCGAATGAGCAGTTCTTC. This codes for CASSQLGLAASNEQFF. The chain has TRBV14 and TRBJ2-1; 11 positions agree with TRBD2. Per germline, CDR1 SGHDN and CDR2 FVKESK. The CDR3 has 16 amino acids. V was clipped by 2 bases and J by 7 bases; unmatched bases: 7.

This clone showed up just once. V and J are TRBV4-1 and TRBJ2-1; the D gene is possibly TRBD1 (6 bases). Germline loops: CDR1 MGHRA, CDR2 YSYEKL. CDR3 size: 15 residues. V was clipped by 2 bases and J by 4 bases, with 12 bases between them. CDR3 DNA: TGCGCCAGCAGCCAAATCGGACAGCAATACAATGAGCAGTTCTTC. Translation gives CASSQIGQQYNEQFF.

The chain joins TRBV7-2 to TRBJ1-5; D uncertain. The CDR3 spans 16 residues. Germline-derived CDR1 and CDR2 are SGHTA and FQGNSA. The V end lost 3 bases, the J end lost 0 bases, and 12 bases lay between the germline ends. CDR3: CASSLEARGSNQPQHF. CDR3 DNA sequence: TGTGCCAGCAGCTTGGAGGCACGGGGTAGCAATCAGCCCCAGCATTTT.

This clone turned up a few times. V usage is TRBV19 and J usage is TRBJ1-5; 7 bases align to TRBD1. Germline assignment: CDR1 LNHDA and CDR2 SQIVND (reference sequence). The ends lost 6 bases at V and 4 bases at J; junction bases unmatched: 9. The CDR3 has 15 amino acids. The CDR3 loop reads CASRSGTELNQPQHF. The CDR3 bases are TGTGCCAGTAGATCCGGGACAGAACTAAATCAGCCCCAGCATTTT.

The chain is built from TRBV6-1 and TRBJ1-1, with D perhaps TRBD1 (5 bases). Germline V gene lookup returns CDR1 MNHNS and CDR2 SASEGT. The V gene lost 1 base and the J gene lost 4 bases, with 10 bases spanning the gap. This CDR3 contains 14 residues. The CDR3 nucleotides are TGTGCCAGCAGTGAAGTGGGGGGGAGCACTGAAGCTTTCTTT. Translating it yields CASSEVGGSTEAFF.

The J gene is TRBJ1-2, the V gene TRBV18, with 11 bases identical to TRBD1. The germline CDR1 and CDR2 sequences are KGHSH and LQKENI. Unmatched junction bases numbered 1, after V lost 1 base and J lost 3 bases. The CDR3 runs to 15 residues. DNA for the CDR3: TGTGCCAGCTCACCACTGGGACAGGGGGACTATGGCTACACCTTC. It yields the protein CASSPLGQGDYGYTF.

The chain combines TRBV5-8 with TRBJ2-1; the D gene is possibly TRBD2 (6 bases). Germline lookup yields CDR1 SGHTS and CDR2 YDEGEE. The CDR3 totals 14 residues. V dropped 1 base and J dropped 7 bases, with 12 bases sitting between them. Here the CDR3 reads CASSLKRVWNEQFF. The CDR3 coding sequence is TGTGCCAGCAGCTTGAAGCGGGTCTGGAATGAGCAGTTCTTC.

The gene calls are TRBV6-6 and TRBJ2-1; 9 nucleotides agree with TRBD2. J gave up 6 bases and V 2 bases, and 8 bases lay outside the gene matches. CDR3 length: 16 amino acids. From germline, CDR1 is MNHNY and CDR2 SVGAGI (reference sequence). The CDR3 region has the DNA TGTGCCAGCAGTTACGGGGCGGGAGGGCGTAGCAATGAGCAGTTCTTC. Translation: CASSYGAGGRSNEQFF.

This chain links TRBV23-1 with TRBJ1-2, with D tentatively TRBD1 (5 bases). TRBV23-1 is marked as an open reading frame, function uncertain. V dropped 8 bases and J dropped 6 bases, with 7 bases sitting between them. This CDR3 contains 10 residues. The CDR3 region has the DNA TGCGCCAGCGACAGCAATGGCTACACCTTC. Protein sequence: CASDSNGYTF.

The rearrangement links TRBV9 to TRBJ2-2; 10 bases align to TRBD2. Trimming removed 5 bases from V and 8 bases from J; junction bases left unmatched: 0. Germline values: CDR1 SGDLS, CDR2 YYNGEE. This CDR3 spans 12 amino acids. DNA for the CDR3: TGTGCCAGCAGGACTAGCGGGGGGGAGCTGTTTTTT. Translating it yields CASRTSGGELFF.

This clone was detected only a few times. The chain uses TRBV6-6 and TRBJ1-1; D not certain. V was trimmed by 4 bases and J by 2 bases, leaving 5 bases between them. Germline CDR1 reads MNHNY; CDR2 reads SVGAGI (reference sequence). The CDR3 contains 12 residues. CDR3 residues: CASSSQNTEAFF. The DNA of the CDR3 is TGTGCCAGCAGTTCCCAAAACACTGAAGCTTTCTTT.

The CDR3 sequence: CASRATGTYGYTF. In nucleotides, the CDR3 is TGTGCCAGCAGGGCGACAGGGACCTATGGCTACACCTTC. This chain links TRBV27 with TRBJ1-2; 7 bases map to TRBD1. V lost 6 bases and J lost 4; bases outside the gene matches: 5. Germline V gene data show CDR1 as MNHEY and CDR2 as SMNVEV (reference sequence). The CDR3 extends over 13 amino acids.